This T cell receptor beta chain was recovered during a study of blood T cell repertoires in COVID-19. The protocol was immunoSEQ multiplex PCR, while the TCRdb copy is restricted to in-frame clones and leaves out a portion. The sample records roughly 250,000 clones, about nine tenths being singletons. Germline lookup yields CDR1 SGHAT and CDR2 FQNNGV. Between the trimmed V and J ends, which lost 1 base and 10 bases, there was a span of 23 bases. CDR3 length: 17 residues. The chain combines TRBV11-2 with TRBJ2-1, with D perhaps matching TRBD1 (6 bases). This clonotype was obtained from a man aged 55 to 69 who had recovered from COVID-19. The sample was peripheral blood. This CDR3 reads CASSLVGAGAPLGEQFF. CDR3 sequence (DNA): TGTGCCAGCAGCTTAGTGGGGGCCGGGGCCCCCCTGGGGGAGCAGTTCTTC.